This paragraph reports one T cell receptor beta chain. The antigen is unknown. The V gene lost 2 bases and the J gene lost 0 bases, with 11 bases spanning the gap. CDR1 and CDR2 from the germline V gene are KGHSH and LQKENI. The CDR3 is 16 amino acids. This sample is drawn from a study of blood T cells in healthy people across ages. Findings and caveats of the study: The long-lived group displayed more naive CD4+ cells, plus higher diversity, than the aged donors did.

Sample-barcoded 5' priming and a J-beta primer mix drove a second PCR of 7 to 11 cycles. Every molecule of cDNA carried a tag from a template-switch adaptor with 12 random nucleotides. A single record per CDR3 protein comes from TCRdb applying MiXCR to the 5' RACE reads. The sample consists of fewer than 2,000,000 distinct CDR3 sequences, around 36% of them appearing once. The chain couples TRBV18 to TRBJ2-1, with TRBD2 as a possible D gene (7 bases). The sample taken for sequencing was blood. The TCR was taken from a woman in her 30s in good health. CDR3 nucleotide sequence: TGTGCCAGCTCACCAATGGGAGGGGGCTCCTACAATGAGCAGTTCTTC. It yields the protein CASSPMGGGSYNEQFF.